Included here is one T cell receptor beta chain sequence, with context. No antigen is known for it. This entry belongs to a study of siplizumab effects on memory and regulatory T cells. The repertoire was sequenced with immunoSEQ multiplex PCR; TCRdb's copy has only in-frame clones and lacks some. The data show about 100,000 clones, about 95% seen once. Study-wide results and limits: With siplizumab, mappable alloreactive CD4+ clones averaged roughly 69% Treg-derived, versus over 25% in controls. Apparently key alloresponse contributors, naive T cells also seemed more diverse than memory cells.

The CDR3 consists of 13 residues. Germline V gene lookup returns CDR1 SGHRS and CDR2 YFSETQ. V shed 0 bases and J shed 3 bases, with 7 bases lying between them. J is TRBJ2-7 and V is TRBV5-1; D unresolved. What was sequenced was non-Treg CD4+ T cells sorted from blood. This receptor was taken from a human donor in good health. The CDR3 DNA sequence: TGCGCCAGCAGCTTGGGGGGAATCTACGAGCAGTACTTC. Its translation is CASSLGGIYEQYF. Full variable domain (outside the CDR3, taken from reference TRBV5-1 and TRBJ2-7): KAGVTQTPRYLIKTRGQQVTLSCSPISGHRSVSWYQQTPGQGLQFLFEYFSETQRNKGNFPGRFSGRQFSNSRSEMNVSTLELGDSALYLCASSLGGIYEQYFGPGTRLTVT.